This T cell receptor (beta chain) derives from a study of human T cells and chemical hapten exposure. TCRdb ran MiXCR on the RACE reads and lists one entry per CDR3 protein. The repertoire has some 100,000 distinct CDR3 sequences, about a tenth of them found once; the top ten carry 3.1%. Trimming took 5 bases from V and 11 from J; bases not matched to a gene: 13. Germline lookup yields CDR1 KGHSH and CDR2 LQKENI. CDR3 length: 16 residues. The sample holds many counts of this clonotype. The time point: patch test 2, 6 weeks after DPC sensitization. Treatment denoted: therapeutic diphenylcyclopropenone sensitization with weekly scalp DPC. Donors, patients with alopecia ranging from 18 to 70 years old and judged suitable for DPC, provided samples.

This rearrangement joins TRBV18 to TRBJ1-6; 9 bases line up with TRBD1. The sequences come from whole blood, collected in connection with sensitization to the hapten diphenylcyclopropenone (DPC). The clonotype originates from a woman in her 40s with alopecia areata. Some clones in this sample may be carry-over from other donors' samples. In DNA, the CDR3 is TGTGCCAGCTCATCCACCTATACCGGGACAGGGCCACCCCTCCACTTT. Amino acids: CASSSTYTGTGPPLHF.